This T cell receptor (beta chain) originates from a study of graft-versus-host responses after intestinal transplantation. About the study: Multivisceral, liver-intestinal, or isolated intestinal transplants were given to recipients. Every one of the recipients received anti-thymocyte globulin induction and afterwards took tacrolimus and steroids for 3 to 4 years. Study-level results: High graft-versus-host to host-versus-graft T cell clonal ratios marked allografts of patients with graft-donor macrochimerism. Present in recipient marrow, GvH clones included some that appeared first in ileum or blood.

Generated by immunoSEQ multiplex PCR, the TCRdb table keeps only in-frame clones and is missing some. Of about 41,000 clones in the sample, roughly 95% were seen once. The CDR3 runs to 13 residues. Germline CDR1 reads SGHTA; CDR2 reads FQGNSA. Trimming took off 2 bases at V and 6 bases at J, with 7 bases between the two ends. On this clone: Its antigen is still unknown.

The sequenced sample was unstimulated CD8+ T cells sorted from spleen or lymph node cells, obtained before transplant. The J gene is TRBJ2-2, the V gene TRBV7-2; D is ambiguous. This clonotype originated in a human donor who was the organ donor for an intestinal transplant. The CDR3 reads CASSLIEPGELFF. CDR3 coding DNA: TGTGCCAGCAGCTTAATCGAGCCCGGGGAGCTGTTTTTT.